The 28 T cell receptor beta chains in this list originate from one sample, sequenced in a study of shared clonotypes between healthy human individuals. CD8 cells classed as naive were CD45RO-negative and positively selected for CCR7, excluding terminally differentiated effector memory CD45RA+ cells. The method was immunoSEQ multiplex PCR; TCRdb's version includes in-frame clones alone and lacks a portion of them. This sample has some 2,100,000 clones, with roughly 91% found just once. Sequences were obtained from naive CD8+ T cells from PBMCs. These receptors were taken from a man aged 18-30 years in good health. Some clones in this sample may be carry-over from other donors' samples.

The chain joins TRBV27 to TRBJ2-1; D gene unclear. The CDR3 has 14 amino acids. Per the germline V gene, CDR1 is MNHEY and CDR2 is SMNVEV (reference sequence). V was cut by 2 bases and J by 8 bases, with 13 bases left in between. The CDR3 is CASSLLFVADEQFF. CDR3 DNA: TGTGCCAGCAGTTTACTCTTCGTGGCGGATGAGCAGTTCTTC.

The chain combines TRBV27 with TRBJ2-3; 8 bases match TRBD1. The J segment lost 3 bases and the V segment lost 5 bases, leaving 10 bases of the junction unmatched. From germline, CDR1 is MNHEY and CDR2 SMNVEV (reference sequence). This CDR3 is built from 16 residues. The CDR3 sequence: CASSPRGLGGTDTQYF. The CDR3 bases are TGTGCCAGCAGTCCCAGGGGGCTCGGAGGTACAGATACGCAGTATTTT.

The chain has TRBV9 and TRBJ2-5; possibly TRBD1 for D (6 bases). The germline V gene has CDR1 SGDLS and CDR2 YYNGEE. The length of the CDR3 is 15 residues. V was trimmed by 0 bases and J by 1 base, leaving 10 bases between them. In nucleotides, the CDR3 is TGTGCCAGCAGCGTAGGGGCAGGGGCCCAAGAGACCCAGTACTTC. Protein: CASSVGAGAQETQYF.

The V and J genes are TRBV29-1 and TRBJ2-7, with TRBD2 identical over 11 bases. Per germline, CDR1 SQVTM and CDR2 ANQGSEA. With 3 bases clipped from V and 3 bases from J, the junction kept 7 bases outside the gene matches. The CDR3 is 15 amino acids. Written as DNA, the CDR3 is TGCAGCGTTGAGGTGCCCCTAGCGGGAGGCTACGAGCAGTACTTC. As protein: CSVEVPLAGGYEQYF.

The chain recombines TRBV29-1 with TRBJ2-7, with no clear D. With 6 bases removed from V and 6 bases from J, the gap between germline ends came to 12 bases. Germline lookup yields CDR1 SQVTM and CDR2 ANQGSEA. This CDR3 has 11 residues. The CDR3 sequence: CSVGVNGEQYF. The CDR3 coding sequence is TGCAGCGTAGGCGTCAACGGCGAGCAGTACTTC.

V is TRBV21-1 and J is TRBJ1-5. TRBV21-1 is a listed pseudogene. The CDR3 has 21 residues. The CDR3 here is CASSKVNKGTRRLWEDQPQHF. CDR3 sequence (DNA): TGTGCCAGCAGCAAAGTAAATAAGGGTACCAGACGGCTCTGGGAGGATCAGCCCCAGCATTTT.

This chain links TRBV28 with TRBJ1-5; the D gene is possibly TRBD1 (6 bases). The CDR3 has 14 residues. V dropped 5 bases and J dropped 0 bases, with 8 bases sitting between them. The germline V gene has CDR1 MDHEN and CDR2 SYDVKM. As DNA, the CDR3 is TGTGCCAGCAGTACAGGGTTTAGCAATCAGCCCCAGCATTTT. It translates to CASSTGFSNQPQHF.

V gene TRBV4-1 combines with J gene TRBJ2-5; no definite D call. The CDR3 spans 13 residues. V lost 1 base and J 4 bases, leaving 7 bases between the germline ends. Germline CDR1 and CDR2: MGHRA and YSYEKL. The DNA of the CDR3 is TGCGCCAGCAGCCAAGGAGGTGGAGAGACCCAGTACTTC. It encodes CASSQGGGETQYF.

This chain links TRBV28 with TRBJ2-5; 9 bases fit TRBD1. The junction had 3 bases not matched to a gene; V was cut back by 4 bases and J by 3 bases. CDR3 length: 14 amino acids. CDR1 is MDHEN and CDR2 is SYDVKM in the germline V gene. CDR3 bases: TGTGCCAGCAGTTCCAGACAGGGGGAAGAGACCCAGTACTTC. Its translation: CASSSRQGEETQYF.

Note on this clone: This sample includes further DNA sequences coding for the same CDR3. This chain uses TRBV28 with TRBJ1-5; the match to TRBD1 covers 10 bases. The V gene's germline CDR1 is MDHEN and CDR2 SYDVKM. CDR3 length: 15 amino acids. With 6 bases clipped from V and 1 base from J, the junction kept 3 bases outside the gene matches. DNA of the CDR3: TGTGCCAGCAGAGAGGACAGGGGGAGCAATCAGCCCCAGCATTTT. This sequence encodes CASREDRGSNQPQHF.

CDR3: CASSMRGASYEQYF. The CDR3 coding sequence is TGTGCCAGTAGTATGAGGGGGGCTTCCTACGAGCAGTACTTC. This chain connects TRBV19 to TRBJ2-7; D possibly uses TRBD1 or TRBD2 (6 bases each). Germline CDR1 reads LNHDA; CDR2 reads SQIVND (reference sequence). CDR3 length: 14 amino acids. V was pared by 3 bases and J by 1 base, with 10 bases between. The entire variable domain, with the rest obtained from reference TRBV19 and TRBJ2-7, is as follows: DGGITQSPKYLFRKEGQNVTLSCEQNLNHDAMYWYRQDPGQGLRLIYYSQIVNDFQKGDIAEGYSVSREKKESFPLTVTSAQKNPTAFYLCASSMRGASYEQYFGPGTRLTVT.

J is TRBJ2-2 and V is TRBV5-1; D not certain. V lost 2 bases and J lost 9, with 11 bases in between. The CDR3 is 13 residues long. CDR1 SGHRS and CDR2 YFSETQ come from the germline V gene. CDR3 protein: CASSFPGIRELFF. CDR3 DNA: TGCGCCAGCAGCTTTCCAGGAATCAGGGAGCTGTTTTTT.

The rearrangement links TRBV29-1 to TRBJ2-7; TRBD2 might be the D (7 bases). This CDR3 comprises 13 residues. The germline V gene has CDR1 SQVTM and CDR2 ANQGSEA. The CDR3 DNA reads as TGCAGGTACGGGGGGCCCCTAAGTTACGAGCAGTACTTC. This codes for CRYGGPLSYEQYF.

The rearrangement uses TRBV29-1 and TRBJ2-1; D tentatively reads TRBD1 or TRBD2 (6 bases each). Germline V CDR1 and CDR2: SQVTM, ANQGSEA. The CDR3 totals 14 residues. V was trimmed by 7 bases and J by 5 bases, leaving 18 bases between them. CDR3: CSAQEGGLDNEQFF. CDR3 sequence (DNA): TGCAGCGCCCAAGAGGGGGGCTTGGACAATGAGCAGTTCTTC.

The rearrangement uses TRBV4-1 and TRBJ2-5, with D possibly called TRBD1 or TRBD2 (5 bases each). With the DNA end fitting TRBJ2-7 better, the J assignment may be wrong. CDR1 is MGHRA and CDR2 is YSYEKL in the germline V gene. The CDR3 consists of 18 residues. CDR3 region: CASSQVAPRGDRPYEQYF. The CDR3 nucleotides are TGCGCCAGCAGCCAAGTAGCACCCCGAGGGGACCGACCTTACGAGCAGTACTTC.

The chain joins TRBV18 to TRBJ2-3, with a possible D match to TRBD2 (5 bases). V dropped 5 bases and J dropped 2 bases, with 11 bases sitting between them. CDR3 length equals 14 residues. CDR1 is KGHSH, CDR2 LQKENI, per germline. DNA for the CDR3: TGTGCCAGCTCAGTAGCGCTATCCACAGATACGCAGTATTTT. Translation: CASSVALSTDTQYF.

The genes are TRBV5-8 and TRBJ2-7, with D perhaps matching TRBD1 (5 bases). The CDR3 contains 14 residues. Germline-derived CDR1 and CDR2 are SGHTS and YDEGEE. The V gene lost 4 bases and the J gene lost 3 bases, with 14 bases spanning the gap. The CDR3 DNA is TGTGCCAGCAGCGTCGACAGATTATACTACGAGCAGTACTTC. This gives the protein CASSVDRLYYEQYF.

V is TRBV7-8 and J is TRBJ2-1, with 7 bases aligning to TRBD2. The J segment lost 1 base and the V segment lost 5 bases, leaving 8 bases of the junction unmatched. Germline values: CDR1 SGHVS, CDR2 FQNEAQ. The CDR3 totals 16 residues. This CDR3 is CASSAAGGRSYNEQFF. For the CDR3, the DNA is TGTGCCAGCAGCGCCGCCGGCGGGAGATCCTACAATGAGCAGTTCTTC.

The chain uses TRBV27 and TRBJ2-5, with TRBD2 matching over 7 bases. V shed 8 bases, J shed 4 bases, and the junction held 10 bases outside the gene matches. Germline V gene sequence: CDR1 MNHEY, CDR2 SMNVEV (reference sequence). The CDR3 spans 14 residues. Here the CDR3 reads CASGVSGGVETQYF. Written as DNA, the CDR3 is TGTGCCAGCGGGGTTTCTGGGGGGGTAGAGACCCAGTACTTC.

The chain recombines TRBV15 with TRBJ2-5; 15 bases match TRBD2. Germline V gene lookup returns CDR1 LNHNV and CDR2 YYDKDF (reference sequence). Trimming removed 4 bases from V and 4 bases from J; junction bases left unmatched: 4. The CDR3 spans 16 residues. The CDR3 is CATSTGLAGGGETQYF. The CDR3 nucleotides are TGTGCCACCAGCACGGGACTAGCGGGAGGAGGAGAGACCCAGTACTTC. Together with reference TRBV15 and TRBJ2-5, the CDR3 gives the full variable domain: DAMVIQNPRYQVTQFGKPVTLSCSQTLNHNVMYWYQQKSSQAPKLLFHYYDKDFNNEADTPDNFQSRRPNTSFCFLDIRSPGLGDTAMYLCATSTGLAGGGETQYFGPGTRLLVL.

This rearrangement joins TRBV2 to TRBJ2-3; the D gene is possibly TRBD2 (6 bases). This CDR3 contains 15 residues. Trimming pared 3 bases from V and 3 bases from J, leaving 13 bases between. Germline loops: CDR1 SNHLY, CDR2 FYNNEI. The CDR3 spells CASSDLGSGTDTQYF. The CDR3 nucleotides are TGTGCCAGCAGTGACCTCGGGAGCGGGACAGATACGCAGTATTTT.

This sequence joins TRBV28 and TRBJ2-7, with 7 bases identical to TRBD1. The CDR3 length is 15 residues. Germline V gene sequence: CDR1 MDHEN, CDR2 SYDVKM. Trimming cost V 2 bases and J 4 bases; bases outside gene matches: 8. This CDR3 is CASSLMGDREYEQYF. CDR3 DNA: TGTGCCAGCAGTTTAATGGGGGACAGAGAATACGAGCAGTACTTC.

This chain links TRBV4-1 with TRBJ2-7, with 7 bases fitting TRBD1. The CDR3 contains 17 residues. Germline lookup yields CDR1 MGHRA and CDR2 YSYEKL. The V gene end was trimmed by 8 bases and the J gene end by 0 bases; junction bases not matched to a gene: 16. This CDR3 reads CASQQVDGAGGSYEQYF. For the CDR3, the DNA is TGCGCCAGCCAACAAGTGGATGGGGCAGGGGGCTCCTACGAGCAGTACTTC.

As to this clone: Other DNA sequences in this specimen translate into the identical CDR3. The rearrangement links TRBV5-6 to TRBJ2-7; unclear D gene. The CDR3 loop spans 13 amino acids. Between the trimmed V and J ends, which lost 0 bases and 4 bases, there was a span of 8 bases. Looked up from germline, CDR1 is SGHDT and CDR2 is YYEEEE. CDR3 sequence: CASSLGAAYEQYF. The CDR3 nucleotides read TGTGCCAGCAGCTTGGGGGCTGCTTACGAGCAGTACTTC.

The genes are TRBV27 and TRBJ2-1; TRBD1 might be the D (5 bases). V lost 4 bases and J lost 3, with 10 bases in between. CDR1 and CDR2 from the germline V gene are MNHEY and SMNVEV (reference sequence). This CDR3 is 14 amino acids long. The CDR3: CASSSGDSYNEQFF. The DNA of the CDR3 is TGTGCCAGCAGTTCTGGTGACAGCTACAATGAGCAGTTCTTC.

To note about this clone: The same CDR3 can be traced to other DNA sequences in this sample. The V gene is TRBV27, the J gene TRBJ1-5; D unresolved. V was trimmed by 6 bases and J by 0 bases, leaving 12 bases between them. There are 15 residues in the CDR3. The germline V gene encodes CDR1 MNHEY and CDR2 SMNVEV (reference sequence). CDR3 coding DNA: TGTGCCAGCAGCCTGACTGGGAATAGCAATCAGCCCCAGCATTTT. As protein: CASSLTGNSNQPQHF.

The V gene is TRBV7-9, the J gene TRBJ2-2, with D hard to call. V was clipped by 3 bases and J by 1 base, with 12 bases between them. The germline V gene encodes CDR1 SEHNR and CDR2 FQNEAQ (reference sequence). This CDR3 is 16 amino acids long. DNA of the CDR3: TGTGCCAGCAGCTTCCCACCCAGACAGAACACCGGGGAGCTGTTTTTT. Residues: CASSFPPRQNTGELFF. The full variable domain, rest sourced from reference TRBV7-9 and TRBJ2-2, is DTGVSQNPRHKITKRGQNVTFRCDPISEHNRLYWYRQTLGQGPEFLTYFQNEAQLEKSRLLSDRFSAERPKGSFSTLEIQRTEQGDSAMYLCASSFPPRQNTGELFFGEGSRLTVL.

The rearrangement joins TRBV9 to TRBJ2-7, with a tentative D call TRBD1 (5 bases). Per the germline V gene, CDR1 is SGDLS and CDR2 is YYNGEE. Trimming removed 8 bases from V and 3 bases from J, with 12 bases in between. This CDR3 contains 12 residues. The CDR3 region is CASSQGDYEQYF. Written as DNA, the CDR3 is TGTGCCAGTTCCCAAGGGGACTACGAGCAGTACTTC.